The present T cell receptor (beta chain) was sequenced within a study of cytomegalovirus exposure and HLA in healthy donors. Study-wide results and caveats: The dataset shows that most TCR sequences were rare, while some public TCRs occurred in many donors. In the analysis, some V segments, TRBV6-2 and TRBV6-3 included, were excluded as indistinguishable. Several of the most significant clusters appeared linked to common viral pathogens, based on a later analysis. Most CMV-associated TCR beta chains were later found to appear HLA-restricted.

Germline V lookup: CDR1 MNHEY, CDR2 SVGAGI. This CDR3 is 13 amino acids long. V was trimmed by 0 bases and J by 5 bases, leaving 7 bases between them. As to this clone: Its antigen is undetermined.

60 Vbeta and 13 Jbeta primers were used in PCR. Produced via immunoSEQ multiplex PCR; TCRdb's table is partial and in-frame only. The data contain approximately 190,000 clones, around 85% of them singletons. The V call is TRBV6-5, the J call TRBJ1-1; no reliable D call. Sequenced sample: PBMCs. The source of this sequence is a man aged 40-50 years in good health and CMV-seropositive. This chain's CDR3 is CASSYSPGTEAFF. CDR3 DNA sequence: TGTGCCAGCAGTTACTCGCCGGGGACTGAAGCTTTCTTT.